This TCR beta chain was observed in a study of blood T cell repertoires in COVID-19. Overall study: The study drew acute and convalescent COVID-19 samples from the United States, Italy and Spain. T cells, B-cell-depleted T cells, or PBMCs supplied cDNA or gDNA.

This CDR3 is built from 14 residues. Between the trimmed V and J ends, which lost 4 bases and 4 bases, there was a span of 9 bases. The protocol was immunoSEQ multiplex PCR, while the TCRdb copy is restricted to in-frame clones and leaves out a portion. The sample yields 250,000 or so clones, around 90% seen once. Specimen: peripheral blood. The rearrangement links TRBV5-3 to TRBJ1-6; perhaps TRBD1 as D (6 bases). TRBV5-3 is flagged as an ORF with uncertain function. This TCR was recovered from a man between 25 and 39 years old with COVID-19, enrolled during active disease. CDR3 region: CARSIGQYNSPLHF. CDR3 sequence (DNA): TGTGCCAGAAGCATCGGACAGTATAATTCACCCCTCCACTTT.